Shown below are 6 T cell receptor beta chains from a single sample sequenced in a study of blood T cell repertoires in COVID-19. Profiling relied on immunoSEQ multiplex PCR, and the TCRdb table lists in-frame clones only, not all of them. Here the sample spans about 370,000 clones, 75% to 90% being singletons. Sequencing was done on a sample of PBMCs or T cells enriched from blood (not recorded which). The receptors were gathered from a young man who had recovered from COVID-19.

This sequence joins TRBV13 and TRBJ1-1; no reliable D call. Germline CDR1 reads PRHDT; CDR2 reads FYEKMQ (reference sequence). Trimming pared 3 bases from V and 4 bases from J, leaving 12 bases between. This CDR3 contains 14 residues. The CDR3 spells CASSFWVEGTEAFF. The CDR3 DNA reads TGTGCCAGCAGCTTTTGGGTGGAGGGCACTGAAGCTTTCTTT. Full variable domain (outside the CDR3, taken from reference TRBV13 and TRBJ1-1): AAGVIQSPRHLIKEKRETATLKCYPIPRHDTVYWYQQGPGQDPQFLISFYEKMQSDKGSIPDRFSAQQFSDYHSELNMSSLELGDSALYFCASSFWVEGTEAFFGQGTRLTVV.

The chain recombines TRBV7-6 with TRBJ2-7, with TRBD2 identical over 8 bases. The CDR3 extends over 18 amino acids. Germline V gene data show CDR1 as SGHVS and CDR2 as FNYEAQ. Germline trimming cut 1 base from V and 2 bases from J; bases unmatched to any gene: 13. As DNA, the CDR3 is TGTGCCAGCAGCTTAGAACCGGCGGGAGGTCGACGGACCTACGAGCAGTACTTC. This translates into CASSLEPAGGRRTYEQYF.

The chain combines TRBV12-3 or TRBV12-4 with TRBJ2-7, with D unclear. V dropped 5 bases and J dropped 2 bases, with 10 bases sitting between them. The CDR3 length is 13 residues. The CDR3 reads CASSLEEAYEQYF. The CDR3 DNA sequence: TGTGCCAGCAGTCTCGAAGAGGCCTACGAGCAGTACTTC.

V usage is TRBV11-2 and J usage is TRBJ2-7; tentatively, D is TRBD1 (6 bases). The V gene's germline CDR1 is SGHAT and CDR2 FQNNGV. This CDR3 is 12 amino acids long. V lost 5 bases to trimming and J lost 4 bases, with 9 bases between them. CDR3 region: CASSTQGYEQYF. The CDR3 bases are TGTGCCAGCAGCACACAGGGTTACGAGCAGTACTTC.

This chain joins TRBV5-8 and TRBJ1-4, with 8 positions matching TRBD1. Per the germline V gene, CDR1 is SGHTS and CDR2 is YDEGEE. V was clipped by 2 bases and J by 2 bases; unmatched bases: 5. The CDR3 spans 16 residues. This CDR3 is CASSFGQGTTNEKLFF. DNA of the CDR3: TGTGCCAGCAGCTTTGGACAGGGAACCACTAATGAAAAACTGTTTTTT. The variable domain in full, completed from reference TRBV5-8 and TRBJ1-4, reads EAGVTQSPTHLIKTRGQQATLRCSPISGHTSVYWYQQALGLGLQFLLWYDEGEERNRGNFPPRFSGRQFPNYSSELNVNALELEDSALYLCASSFGQGTTNEKLFFGSGTQLSVL.

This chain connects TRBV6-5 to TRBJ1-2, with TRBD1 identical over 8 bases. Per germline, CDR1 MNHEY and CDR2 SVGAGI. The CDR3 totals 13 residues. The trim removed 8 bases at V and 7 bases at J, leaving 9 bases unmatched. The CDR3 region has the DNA TGTGCCAGCCAGGACAGGGCGGCTCTTGGCTACACCTTC. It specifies CASQDRAALGYTF.